This is a list of T cell receptor beta chains from one sample in a study of cytomegalovirus exposure and HLA in healthy donors. Generated by immunoSEQ multiplex PCR, the TCRdb table keeps only in-frame clones and is missing some. The sample includes about 160,000 clones, more than 80% of them seen just once. The source material was PBMCs. These receptors were taken from a young woman in good health and CMV-seronegative. Each CDR3 is given with its conserved first and last residue. A D gene is named only where the DNA matches it firmly. The size field is filled for only some rows; it gives once, few, many or a size class.

D,size,V,J,CDR3,DNA
TRBD2,.,TRBV5-1,TRBJ2-7,CASRWKASGRDDEQYF,TGCGCCAGCAGGTGGAAAGCTAGCGGGAGAGACGACGAGCAGTACTTC
.,few,TRBV7-2,TRBJ2-3,CASSLQQRVTDTQYF,TGTGCCAGCAGCTTACAGCAGCGGGTCACAGATACGCAGTATTTT
.,.,TRBV6-1,TRBJ1-2,CASSEAGLNYGYTF,TGTGCCAGCAGTGAAGCGGGACTTAACTATGGCTACACCTTC
.,.,TRBV30,TRBJ1-3,CAWSGLLSGNTIYF,TGTGCCTGGAGCGGACTGCTCTCTGGAAACACCATATATTTT
TRBD1,few,TRBV6-5,TRBJ1-6,CASSDRATDSPLHF,TGTGCCAGCAGCGACAGGGCGACCGATTCACCCCTCCACTTT
.,.,TRBV6-6,TRBJ1-5,CASSYGSGQPQHF,TGTGCCAGCAGTTACGGATCAGGTCAGCCCCAGCATTTT
.,.,TRBV9,TRBJ1-3,CASSATDMAGNTIYF,TGTGCCAGCAGCGCGACCGACATGGCAGGAAACACCATATATTTT
.,few,TRBV6-1,TRBJ1-1,CASSFDRTDTEAFF,TGTGCCAGCAGTTTCGACAGAACCGACACTGAAGCTTTCTTT
.,.,TRBV2,TRBJ1-5,CASTGGPLSNQPQHF,TGTGCCAGCACGGGCGGGCCCTTAAGCAATCAGCCCCAGCATTTT
.,.,TRBV28,TRBJ1-1,CASHSGGRRTEAFF,TGTGCCAGCCATTCTGGAGGGCGCAGGACTGAAGCTTTCTTT
.,few,TRBV2,TRBJ1-2,CASRPASAGSRGYTF,TGTGCCAGCAGGCCCGCATCCGCAGGGTCGAGAGGCTACACCTTC
.,.,TRBV14,TRBJ1-5,CASSRQAHAPSNQPQHF,TGTGCCAGCAGCCGACAGGCCCACGCGCCTAGCAATCAGCCCCAGCATTTT
.,.,TRBV6-6,TRBJ1-4,CASSFGGGPTNEKLFF,TGTGCCAGCAGTTTCGGGGGGGGACCAACTAATGAAAAACTGTTTTTT
.,many,TRBV28,TRBJ1-5,CASSLVGARNQPQHF,TGTGCCAGCAGTTTAGTGGGGGCGCGAAATCAGCCCCAGCATTTT
TRBD1,.,TRBV7-8,TRBJ1-2,CASSFIQGADGYTF,TGTGCCAGCAGCTTTATACAGGGGGCAGATGGCTACACCTTC
TRBD2,.,TRBV7-3,TRBJ2-2,CASSLKASGIPNTGELFF,TGTGCCAGCAGCTTAAAGGCTAGCGGGATACCGAACACCGGGGAGCTGTTTTTT
TRBD1,.,TRBV6-5,TRBJ1-4,CATRRQGGEKLFF,TGTGCCACCCGAAGACAGGGTGGCGAAAAACTGTTTTTT
.,.,TRBV19,TRBJ1-1,CASSISQNTEAFF,TGTGCCAGTAGTATATCCCAGAACACTGAAGCTTTCTTT
.,.,TRBV7-9,TRBJ2-1,CASSPYSTRNYNEQFF,TGTGCCAGCAGCCCCTATTCCACGAGAAATTACAATGAGCAGTTCTTC
.,.,TRBV2,TRBJ2-5,CASGTGTGETQYF,TGTGCCAGCGGAACAGGAACGGGCGAGACCCAGTACTTC
TRBD1,once,TRBV19,TRBJ2-1,CASSRDRSEQFF,TGTGCCAGTAGCAGGGACAGGAGCGAGCAGTTCTTC
.,.,TRBV27,TRBJ2-7,CASSFARSSYEQYF,TGTGCCAGCAGTTTTGCCAGAAGCTCCTACGAGCAGTACTTC
.,.,TRBV5-1,TRBJ1-1,CASRPVERAWNTEAFF,TGCGCCAGCAGACCCGTGGAGCGGGCATGGAACACTGAAGCTTTCTTT
TRBD1,few,TRBV28,TRBJ2-7,CASSKGTGEGYEQYF,TGTGCCAGCAGCAAAGGGACAGGGGAAGGGTACGAGCAGTACTTC
TRBD1,.,TRBV4-1,TRBJ1-5,CASSQDMGQGPSSNQPQHF,TGCGCCAGCAGCCAAGATATGGGACAGGGCCCAAGTAGCAATCAGCCCCAGCATTTT
.,.,TRBV10-3,TRBJ2-5,CAISEGETQYF,TGTGCCATCAGTGAGGGCGAGACCCAGTACTTC
.,.,TRBV5-1,TRBJ2-5,CASSLSPGPRETQYF,TGCGCCAGCAGCTTGTCCCCGGGTCCGAGAGAGACCCAGTACTTC
TRBD1,.,TRBV5-1,TRBJ1-6,CASSESGQGISYNSPLHF,TGCGCCAGCAGCGAATCGGGACAGGGAATCTCCTATAATTCACCCCTCCACTTT
TRBD1,.,TRBV30,TRBJ1-6,CAWSVQGSNSPLHF,TGTGCCTGGAGTGTACAGGGGTCGAATTCACCCCTCCACTTT
.,.,TRBV6-4,TRBJ2-1,CASKGGEETNEQFF,TGTGCCAGCAAAGGGGGGGAGGAAACGAATGAGCAGTTCTTC
TRBD1,.,TRBV9,TRBJ1-6,CASSVGGTGNSPLHF,TGTGCCAGCAGCGTAGGGGGGACAGGCAATTCACCCCTCCACTTT
TRBD1,.,TRBV7-9,TRBJ2-7,CASSLLGQSYEQYF,TGTGCCAGCAGCTTATTGGGACAGTCCTACGAGCAGTACTTC
.,.,TRBV4-1,TRBJ2-7,CASSQGPTGISYEQYF,TGCGCCAGCAGCCAAGGCCCCACGGGAATCTCCTACGAGCAGTACTTC
TRBD1,.,TRBV7-9,TRBJ2-7,CASSLGQGNERYF,TGTGCCAGCAGCCTGGGACAGGGGAACGAGCGGTACTTC
.,once,TRBV6-1,TRBJ1-4,CASSDPGELETNEKLFF,TGTGCCAGCAGTGACCCGGGGGAGTTGGAAACTAATGAAAAACTGTTTTTT
.,.,TRBV30,TRBJ2-1,CAWSLVGDGEQFF,TGTGCCTGGAGTTTGGTAGGCGACGGGGAGCAGTTCTTC